Only a few counts were recorded for the clone carrying this T cell receptor beta chain. The antigen is undetermined. Per germline, CDR1 KGHDR and CDR2 SFDVKD. The CDR3 totals 12 residues. The V and J ends lost 7 bases and 4 bases respectively, with 6 bases between them. The sample originates from a study of vaccination effects on CD4 cells after COVID-19. General study findings and limits: Convalescent patients numbered few in the study; early post-infection timepoints were missing entirely. The study found marked clonal contraction of infection- and vaccine-induced clones late after vaccination.

Produced via immunoSEQ multiplex PCR; TCRdb's table is partial and in-frame only. Here the sample spans over 45,000 clones, around 70% being singletons. Upon completion of 10 to 11 days in culture, CD4+ T cells were isolated. Each person got two doses of an mRNA SARS-CoV-2 vaccine, BNT162b2 or mRNA-1273. No vaccinee had earlier SARS-CoV-2 infection, and nucleocapsid antibodies were negative. V gene TRBV24-1 combines with J gene TRBJ2-2; D is undetermined. This sample comprised CD4+ T cells from PBMCs cultured without peptide, obtained after COVID-19 vaccination. The TCR comes from a human donor who received a COVID-19 vaccine. CDR3 sequence: CATSSPTGELFF. The CDR3 DNA is TGTGCCACCAGCTCTCCCACCGGGGAGCTGTTTTTT.